This T cell receptor (beta chain) is drawn from a study of cytomegalovirus exposure and HLA in healthy donors. Per germline, CDR1 MNHEY and CDR2 SMNVEV (reference sequence). V was cut by 3 bases and J by 6 bases, with 12 bases left in between. This CDR3 region has 14 residues. PCR involved 60 Vbeta and 13 Jbeta primers. The table came from immunoSEQ multiplex PCR; TCRdb's copy has only in-frame clones and leaves some out. The table has 150,000 to 250,000 clones, over 75% seen once. V gene TRBV27 combines with J gene TRBJ2-1, with D possibly being TRBD2 (7 bases). This clonotype originated in a woman between 50 and 59 years old in good health and CMV-seronegative. The sample was PBMCs. Here the CDR3 DNA reads TGTGCCAGCAGTTTCGGGGGAGGGGGCAATGAGCAGTTCTTC. It codes for CASSFGGGGNEQFF.